Each of the 17 T cell receptor beta chains below was sequenced from the same sample in a study of blood T cell repertoires in COVID-19. Assay used: immunoSEQ multiplex PCR; TCRdb lists only in-frame clones, some missing. The table has under 300,000 clones, about nine tenths seen once. Sequenced: PBMCs or T cells enriched from blood (not recorded which). The receptors here all came from a human donor in a cohort exposed to, infected with or recovered from COVID-19 (not recorded which). The donor label of this sample is uncertain.

This clone was seen only a few times. V is TRBV5-1 and J is TRBJ1-2; 9 bases map to TRBD1. The CDR3 consists of 14 residues. V shed 5 bases and J 3 bases; nucleotides not matched to a gene: 5. Germline values: CDR1 SGHRS, CDR2 YFSETQ. CDR3 coding DNA: TGCGCCAGCAGAGACAGGGGGGTTGACTATGGCTACACCTTC. The encoded protein is CASRDRGVDYGYTF.

This clone showed up just once. The chain has TRBV9 and TRBJ2-1; 14 bases agree with TRBD2. The CDR3 loop spans 18 amino acids. V was pared by 0 bases and J by 0 bases, with 2 bases of the junction left unmatched. Germline-derived CDR1 and CDR2 are SGDLS and YYNGEE. The CDR3 DNA reads as TGTGCCAGCAGCGTAGGACTAGCGGGGGGGCTCTCCTACAATGAGCAGTTCTTC. This gives the protein CASSVGLAGGLSYNEQFF.

V usage is TRBV7-2 and J usage is TRBJ2-5; TRBD1 agrees at 7 bases. The CDR3 extends over 14 amino acids. CDR1 and CDR2 (germline): SGHTA, FQGNSA. Trimming at V came to 0 bases and at J to 4 bases, leaving 2 bases not matched to a gene. CDR3 bases: TGTGCCAGCAGCTTAGCGCACAGGGGAGAGACCCAGTACTTC. Amino acid sequence: CASSLAHRGETQYF.

This rearrangement joins TRBV2 to TRBJ2-2, with 7 bases aligning to TRBD1. The junction had 6 bases not matched to a gene; V was cut back by 6 bases and J by 2 bases. CDR1 is SNHLY, CDR2 FYNNEI, per germline. The CDR3 is 15 amino acids. CDR3 sequence reads: CASSARTGNTGELFF. CDR3 DNA sequence: TGTGCCAGCAGCGCCCGGACAGGAAACACCGGGGAGCTGTTTTTT.

The chain carries TRBV6-5 and TRBJ1-1; D gene uncertain. The CDR3 sequence is 13 residues long. V was clipped by 2 bases and J by 7 bases, with 11 bases between them. From germline, CDR1 is MNHEY and CDR2 SVGAGI. The CDR3 loop is CASSYEVRSEAFF. DNA of the CDR3: TGTGCCAGCAGTTACGAGGTCAGAAGTGAAGCTTTCTTT.

DNA for the CDR3: TGTGCCAGCAGCCTCGACAGGGTGGGCACCGGGGAGCTGTTTTTT. Residues: CASSLDRVGTGELFF. The chain combines TRBV7-9 with TRBJ2-2; 7 bases align to TRBD1. The V gene's germline CDR1 is SEHNR and CDR2 FQNEAQ (reference sequence). The V segment lost 5 bases and the J segment 4 bases; nucleotides outside the gene matches: 7. The CDR3 contains 15 residues.

The chain couples TRBV4-1 to TRBJ1-4; D remains unclear. CDR1 and CDR2 from the germline V gene are MGHRA and YSYEKL. The CDR3 is made up of 16 amino acids. The V and J ends lost 0 bases and 3 bases respectively, with 11 bases between them. CDR3 coding DNA: TGCGCCAGCAGCCAAGATCGGAGGGTACCTAATGAAAAACTGTTTTTT. This sequence encodes CASSQDRRVPNEKLFF.

CDR3 in amino acids: CATGTANTEAFF. The DNA for the CDR3 is TGTGCCACGGGGACAGCGAACACTGAAGCTTTCTTT. This sequence joins TRBV24-1 and TRBJ1-1; 7 positions match TRBD1. V gave up 10 bases and J gave up 1 base; unmatched junction bases: 2. The CDR3 has 12 amino acids. Germline V gives CDR1 KGHDR, CDR2 SFDVKD.

The rearrangement links TRBV7-2 to TRBJ2-1, with 8 bases fitting TRBD1. V was clipped by 3 bases and J by 9 bases; unmatched bases: 19. The CDR3 consists of 18 residues. Germline lookup yields CDR1 SGHTA and CDR2 FQGNSA. The chain's CDR3 is CASSFPMVTGVPGGEQFF. The CDR3 bases are TGTGCCAGCAGCTTCCCGATGGTGACAGGGGTCCCGGGCGGTGAGCAGTTCTTC.

The rearrangement joins TRBV3-1 (or the pseudogene TRBV3-2) to TRBJ1-4; 7 nucleotides align to TRBD1. Per germline, CDR1 LGHDT and CDR2 YNNKEL (reference sequence). V lost 0 bases to trimming and J lost 8 bases; unmatched junction nucleotides: 9. The CDR3 spans 16 residues. The CDR3 region has the DNA TGTGCCAGCAGCCAAGATCCGAGGGGGCACCGCGAAAAACTGTTTTTT. The encoded protein is CASSQDPRGHREKLFF.

J is TRBJ1-4 and V is TRBV2; no firm D call. Germline loops: CDR1 SNHLY, CDR2 FYNNEI. V was clipped by 4 bases and J by 6 bases, with 21 bases between them. The CDR3 has 17 residues. Here the CDR3 reads CASSARKGFGGDEKLFF. The CDR3 region has the DNA TGTGCCAGCAGTGCTAGAAAGGGTTTTGGAGGCGATGAAAAACTGTTTTTT.

The chain recombines TRBV6-5 with TRBJ1-1, with unresolved D. CDR3 length equals 13 residues. Germline values: CDR1 MNHEY, CDR2 SVGAGI. The V end was cut by 4 bases, the J end by 0 bases, with 6 bases between. The CDR3 DNA reads TGTGCCAGCAGTTCTTCAGTGAACACTGAAGCTTTCTTT. Translating gives CASSSSVNTEAFF.

This chain uses TRBV18 with TRBJ1-1; weak D call: TRBD1 (6 bases). Trimming stripped 0 bases from V and 1 base from J, with 15 bases between. CDR3 length equals 17 residues. Germline CDR1 KGHSH, CDR2 LQKENI. The CDR3 DNA is TGTGCCAGCTCACCACCTATACAGGGACCGGCGAACACTGAAGCTTTCTTT. Residues: CASSPPIQGPANTEAFF.

J is TRBJ1-1 and V is TRBV10-3, with 7 bases lining up with TRBD1. The CDR3 is made up of 14 amino acids. Looked up from germline, CDR1 is ENHRY and CDR2 is SYGVKD. The ends lost 6 bases at V and 5 bases at J; junction bases unmatched: 9. The CDR3 DNA reads TGTGCCATCAGCCCCGGACAGGCCGAAACTGAAGCTTTCTTT. Amino acid sequence: CAISPGQAETEAFF.

The chain recombines TRBV12-5 with TRBJ1-5, with 8 bases lining up with TRBD1. The V segment lost 5 bases and the J segment 7 bases; nucleotides outside the gene matches: 7. The CDR3 extends over 14 amino acids. The germline gives CDR1 LGHNT, CDR2 FRNRAP. As DNA, the CDR3 is TGTGCTAGTGGTAGAACAGGGGGAGGCCAGCCCCAGCATTTT. This sequence encodes CASGRTGGGQPQHF.

The chain employs TRBV5-8 and TRBJ2-7; tentative D call: TRBD2 (5 bases). The CDR3 is 14 residues long. Germline loops: CDR1 SGHTS, CDR2 YDEGEE. The ends were cut back, 3 bases at V and 2 bases at J, with 12 bases in the middle. CDR3 protein: CASSSVGVTYEQYF. The CDR3 DNA reads as TGTGCCAGCAGCTCGGTCGGGGTAACCTACGAGCAGTACTTC.

The CDR3 sequence: CASSFPYGYTF. The CDR3 coding sequence is TGTGCCAGCAGCTTTCCTTATGGCTACACCTTC. The chain couples TRBV7-9 to TRBJ1-2, with D uncertain. V was cut by 3 bases and J by 5 bases, with 4 bases left in between. Looked up from germline, CDR1 is SEHNR and CDR2 is FQNEAQ (reference sequence). CDR3 length: 11 amino acids.